This is a list of T cell receptor beta chains from one sample in a study of cytomegalovirus exposure and HLA in healthy donors. Sequenced by immunoSEQ multiplex PCR; TCRdb stores in-frame clones only, minus some. The sample gives fewer than 150,000 clones, 65% to 85% of which show up once; 0.95% to 1.5% is in the top ten. The sequenced sample consisted of PBMCs. These receptors all stem from a man in his fifties or sixties in good health and CMV-seronegative. CDR3s include the opening cysteine and the closing phenylalanine or tryptophan. Fields, in order: D gene, clone size, V gene, J gene, CDR3 protein, CDR3 DNA. A D gene is named only where the DNA matches it firmly. Size values are once, few and many counts, or a class for expanded clones, and some rows have none.

TRBD1	.	TRBV19	TRBJ2-2	CASSIATGRTGELFF	TGTGCCAGTAGTATAGCGACAGGGCGGACCGGGGAGCTGTTTTTT
TRBD2	.	TRBV5-1	TRBJ2-3	CASSLPTSGRSDTQYF	TGCGCCAGCAGCTTACCGACTAGCGGGAGATCAGATACGCAGTATTTT
TRBD2	.	TRBV5-1	TRBJ2-5	CASSPGPRTSGRVETQYF	TGCGCCAGCAGCCCCGGACCTCGGACTAGCGGGAGAGTAGAGACCCAGTACTTC
TRBD2	.	TRBV29-1	TRBJ2-3	CSVVGLAETDTQYF	TGCAGCGTTGTAGGGCTAGCGGAAACAGATACGCAGTATTTT
TRBD1	once	TRBV4-1	TRBJ2-7	CASSQKDRGMGEQYF	TGCGCCAGCAGTCAAAAGGACAGGGGGATGGGGGAGCAGTACTTC
TRBD2	.	TRBV5-6	TRBJ2-3	CASSFFPAGVRDTQYF	TGTGCCAGCAGCTTCTTTCCAGCGGGAGTAAGAGATACGCAGTATTTT
.	.	TRBV9	TRBJ2-5	CASSTHPSQGETQYF	TGTGCCAGCAGCACCCATCCGTCGCAGGGAGAGACCCAGTACTTC
.	.	TRBV30	TRBJ2-1	CAWSSTGERQFF	TGTGCCTGGAGTTCTACGGGAGAGAGGCAGTTCTTC
.	.	TRBV10-2	TRBJ1-6	CASTHGGGRNSPLHF	TGCGCCAGCACCCACGGGGGCGGGAGGAATTCACCCCTCCACTTT
.	.	TRBV2	TRBJ1-2	CASSLDSYGYTF	TGTGCCAGCAGTTTAGACAGCTATGGCTACACCTTC
.	.	TRBV15	TRBJ2-5	CATSRDPGVQETQYF	TGTGCCACCAGCAGAGATCCCGGGGTTCAAGAGACCCAGTACTTC
.	.	TRBV6-6	TRBJ2-7	CASRGGGGDRGYEQYF	TGTGCCAGCAGAGGGGGCGGCGGGGACCGAGGATACGAGCAGTACTTC
TRBD1	few	TRBV14	TRBJ1-1	CASSQSRTGEAFF	TGTGCCAGCAGCCAAAGCCGGACAGGGGAAGCTTTCTTT
TRBD1	.	TRBV19	TRBJ2-7	CAGRDRTGVHEQYF	TGTGCCGGTAGAGATAGGACAGGGGTCCACGAGCAGTACTTC
.	.	TRBV29-1	TRBJ2-1	CSSVSSANEQFF	TGCAGCTCGGTCTCTAGCGCGAATGAGCAGTTCTTC
.	.	TRBV11-2	TRBJ1-2	CASSPGQYYGYTF	TGTGCCAGCAGCCCCGGACAGTACTATGGCTACACCTTC
.	few	TRBV27	TRBJ2-5	CASSPGLQETQYF	TGTGCCAGCAGCCCAGGGCTACAAGAGACCCAGTACTTC